The 17 T cell receptor beta chains reported below all come from one sample, sequenced in a study of shared clonotypes between healthy human individuals. The protocol was immunoSEQ multiplex PCR, while the TCRdb copy is restricted to in-frame clones and leaves out a portion. The data contain approximately 250,000 clones, about 65% of them seen just once; the ten biggest clones take up 11%. Sequenced: memory CD4+ T cells sorted from blood. Specified subset: CD45RA-negative fraction. The receptor source for this set is a man between 25 and 39 years old in good health.

The gene calls are TRBV5-4 and TRBJ2-7; D is unresolved. The ends were cut back, 2 bases at V and 0 bases at J, with 3 bases in the middle. Germline V lookup: CDR1 SGHNT, CDR2 YYREEE (reference sequence). The CDR3 totals 12 residues. The chain's CDR3 is CASSFGSYEQYF. CDR3 bases: TGTGCCAGCAGCTTCGGCTCCTACGAGCAGTACTTC.

The chain carries TRBV2 and TRBJ2-5; 12 bases are a match to TRBD2. CDR3 length equals 17 residues. Germline values: CDR1 SNHLY, CDR2 FYNNEI. The V segment lost 7 bases and the J segment 2 bases; nucleotides outside the gene matches: 11. The CDR3 loop is CASIDPHLAGGQETQYF. In nucleotides, the CDR3 is TGTGCCAGCATCGACCCCCATCTAGCGGGAGGGCAAGAGACCCAGTACTTC. The whole variable domain, filled in from reference TRBV2 and TRBJ2-5, reads EPEVTQTPSHQVTQMGQEVILRCVPISNHLYFYWYRQILGQKVEFLVSFYNNEISEKSEIFDDQFSVERPDGSNFTLKIRSTKLEDSAMYFCASIDPHLAGGQETQYFGPGTRLLVL.

This clone was picked up a small number of times. This CDR3 is CASRRGAGGANVLTF. The DNA of the CDR3 is TGTGCCAGCAGGCGAGGGGCGGGTGGGGCCAACGTCCTGACTTTC. The chain employs TRBV2 and TRBJ2-6, with D tentatively TRBD1 or TRBD2 (5 bases each). This CDR3 is 15 amino acids long. V was clipped by 6 bases and J by 3 bases, with 12 bases between them. Germline CDR1 and CDR2: SNHLY and FYNNEI. The variable domain in full, with the rest retrieved from reference TRBV2 and TRBJ2-6, is EPEVTQTPSHQVTQMGQEVILRCVPISNHLYFYWYRQILGQKVEFLVSFYNNEISEKSEIFDDQFSVERPDGSNFTLKIRSTKLEDSAMYFCASRRGAGGANVLTFGAGSRLTVL.

The chain is built from TRBV7-2 and TRBJ2-1; 13 bases align to TRBD2. CDR1 is SGHTA and CDR2 is FQGNSA in the germline V gene. J lost 10 bases, V lost 5 bases, and 8 bases had no gene match. The CDR3 contains 15 residues. The CDR3 sequence is CASSRAGLAGNEQFF. CDR3 nucleotide sequence: TGTGCCAGCAGCCGAGCGGGACTAGCGGGAAACGAGCAGTTCTTC.

This clone was counted a single time. The V and J genes are TRBV30 and TRBJ2-1; the D is unclear. In germline, CDR1 is GTSNPN, CDR2 SVGIG (reference sequence). The germline V and J ends were trimmed by 3 bases and 6 bases, with 6 bases remaining between them. The CDR3 has 11 amino acids. CDR3 in amino acids: CAWRTRNEQFF. The CDR3 nucleotides read TGTGCCTGGAGGACCCGCAATGAGCAGTTCTTC.

This clone has only a few counts. The rearrangement links TRBV25-1 to TRBJ2-1, with 8 nucleotides matching TRBD1. CDR1 and CDR2 (germline): MGHDK, SYGVNS. This CDR3 contains 14 residues. V shed 3 bases, J shed 5 bases, and the junction held 3 bases outside the gene matches. CDR3 in amino acids: CASSDRGRNNEQFF. The CDR3 DNA reads as TGTGCCAGCAGTGACAGGGGGCGCAACAATGAGCAGTTCTTC.

This clone has only one observation. This chain connects TRBV2 to TRBJ1-3, with unresolved D. CDR3 length equals 16 residues. V lost 2 bases to trimming and J lost 9 bases, with 20 bases between them. Germline CDR1 and CDR2: SNHLY and FYNNEI. The CDR3 DNA follows: TGTGCCAGCAGTGAACTTAGGACCGTCTCCTTAGGCACCATATATTTT. Translated, it gives CASSELRTVSLGTIYF.

This chain uses TRBV9 with TRBJ2-3; D is undetermined. This CDR3 has 15 amino acids. Deletions cut 0 bases from V and 2 bases from J, with 10 bases between. CDR1 SGDLS and CDR2 YYNGEE come from the germline V gene. In nucleotides, the CDR3 is TGTGCCAGCAGCGTAGTCGCGGCCGACACAGATACGCAGTATTTT. It yields the protein CASSVVAADTDTQYF.

V and J are TRBV5-1 and TRBJ2-7; 7 bases match TRBD2. The CDR3 is 15 residues long. V shed 5 bases, J shed 0 bases, and the junction held 8 bases outside the gene matches. The germline gives CDR1 SGHRS, CDR2 YFSETQ. CDR3 nucleotides: TGCGCCAGCAGACCCGCGAGCGGGATCTCCTACGAGCAGTACTTC. Protein sequence: CASRPASGISYEQYF.

V usage is TRBV2 and J usage is TRBJ2-1, with D tentatively TRBD2 (5 bases). Germline assignment: CDR1 SNHLY and CDR2 FYNNEI. V was cut by 2 bases and J by 4 bases, with 18 bases left in between. This CDR3 contains 17 residues. CDR3 sequence: CASSERVFGVAYNEQFF. The CDR3, as DNA: TGTGCCAGCAGTGAACGAGTATTCGGGGTAGCGTACAATGAGCAGTTCTTC.

The rearrangement uses TRBV25-1 and TRBJ2-7; D remains unclear. V gave up 2 bases and J gave up 2 bases, with 10 bases separating them. The CDR3 is made up of 14 amino acids. Germline V lookup: CDR1 MGHDK, CDR2 SYGVNS. The CDR3 DNA reads TGTGCCAGCAGTGAAGAGTGGAGACCCTACGAGCAGTACTTC. Translating gives CASSEEWRPYEQYF.

The V gene is TRBV9, the J gene TRBJ2-1; D might be TRBD2 (6 bases). The V end lost 2 bases, the J end lost 7 bases, and 10 bases lay between the germline ends. Germline assignment: CDR1 SGDLS and CDR2 YYNGEE. The CDR3 extends over 13 amino acids. The CDR3 sequence is CASSVGGPNEQFF. The CDR3 region has the DNA TGTGCCAGCAGCGTCGGGGGTCCAAATGAGCAGTTCTTC.

The chain combines TRBV28 with TRBJ2-1; 9 bases are shared with TRBD2. With V trimmed by 1 base and J by 9 bases, 7 bases remained unmatched. Per germline, CDR1 MDHEN and CDR2 SYDVKM. CDR3 size: 15 residues. In DNA, the CDR3 is TGTGCCAGCAGTTTATTGCAGCGGGAGGCTAGTGAGCAGTTCTTC. Its protein product is CASSLLQREASEQFF. The full variable domain, its missing parts supplied by reference TRBV28 and TRBJ2-1, is DVKVTQSSRYLVKRTGEKVFLECVQDMDHENMFWYRQDPGLGLRLIYFSYDVKMKEKGDIPEGYSVSREKKERFSLILESASTNQTSMYLCASSLLQREASEQFFGPGTRLTVL.

The rearrangement uses TRBV6-5 and TRBJ1-3; D uncertain. Trimming removed 6 bases from V and 9 bases from J, with 12 bases in between. The V gene's germline CDR1 is MNHEY and CDR2 SVGAGI. The CDR3 is made up of 12 amino acids. In DNA form, the CDR3 reads TGTGCCAGCAGCACAGCCGCGGGCACCATATATTTT. This gives the protein CASSTAAGTIYF.

V is TRBV6-4 and J is TRBJ2-1; 9 nucleotides line up with TRBD2. The CDR3 is 15 amino acids. Germline CDR1 MRHNA, CDR2 SNTAGT. The trim removed 5 bases at V and 3 bases at J, leaving 5 bases unmatched. The CDR3 protein is CASSLSGSFYNEQFF. The CDR3 DNA reads TGTGCCAGCAGTCTTAGCGGGAGCTTCTACAATGAGCAGTTCTTC.

V and J are TRBV28 and TRBJ1-3, with D unresolved. This CDR3 spans 13 amino acids. V was clipped by 8 bases and J by 4 bases, with 12 bases between them. Germline V gene lookup returns CDR1 MDHEN and CDR2 SYDVKM. The CDR3 region is CASGLSVGNTIYF. The CDR3 nucleotides are TGTGCCAGCGGGTTGTCTGTGGGAAACACCATATATTTT.

The chain is built from TRBV10-2 and TRBJ2-7; TRBD2 matches at 13 bases. Trimming removed 6 bases from V and 4 bases from J; junction bases left unmatched: 18. The CDR3 is 19 residues long. Germline loops: CDR1 WSHSY, CDR2 SAAADI. The DNA for the CDR3 is TGCGCCAGCAGACCAAGGGATAGGACTAGCGGGAGCCCCATGTACGAGCAGTACTTC. This encodes CASRPRDRTSGSPMYEQYF.